This T cell receptor beta chain was recovered during a study of glioma-infiltrating T cells after dendritic cell vaccination. Across the study: Between the early 2000s and the early 2010s, patients got autologous tumor lysate-pulsed dendritic cell vaccines.

PBMC were collected before vaccination, two weeks after the third vaccination, and at progression. Sequencing used immunoSEQ multiplex PCR; TCRdb keeps in-frame clones, though not all of them. The profile shows approximately 82,000 clones, around 90% of them singletons. Germline CDR1 SGHRS, CDR2 YFSETQ. This CDR3 comprises 14 residues. V lost 5 bases and J lost 7; bases outside the gene matches: 11. The material was blood, obtained before dendritic cell vaccination. The rearrangement uses TRBV5-1 and TRBJ1-2, with 7 positions matching TRBD1. The TCR comes from a human donor with glioblastoma. The CDR3 DNA is TGCGCCAGCAGTTACAATGACAGGGCGTTTGGCTACACCTTC. Residues: CASSYNDRAFGYTF.